Listed below are T cell receptor beta chains from one sample, sequenced in a study of T-cell reconstitution after alpha-beta-depleted transplantation in children. TCRdb fed the PCR reads into MiXCR, producing one record per CDR3 protein. Of around 440,000 distinct CDR3 sequences listed, about a sixth were seen once; the top ten hold around 30%. The specimen comprised PBMCs, mostly from graft donor cells, sampled 360 days after TCRalphabeta/CD19-depleted stem cell transplant. Source of these receptors: a boy less than two years old who had a stem cell transplant for Wiskott-Aldrich syndrome, so the T cells may come from the graft donor. Each CDR3 is given with its conserved first and last residue. The order of the fields is J gene, V gene, CDR3 protein.

>TRBJ1-1|TRBV20-1
CSARAGQWNTEAFF
>TRBJ2-7|TRBV6-6
CASKDGFYEQYF
>TRBJ2-1|TRBV24-1
CATSDPGARQFF
>TRBJ2-7|TRBV2
CASRYTSGGADYEQYF
>TRBJ2-3|TRBV5-1
CASSLGGLAGDTQYF
>TRBJ2-2|TRBV12-3/TRBV12-4
CASSFRGLVNTGELFF
>TRBJ2-7|TRBV2
CASSEKGPSYEQYF
>TRBJ1-6|TRBV12-3/TRBV12-4
CASSFRVDNSPLHF
>TRBJ2-2|TRBV30
CAWMGTGGTGELFF
>TRBJ2-3|TRBV5-1
CASGDTGGYTDTQYF
>TRBJ2-6|TRBV5-1
CASTTGGANVLTF
>TRBJ1-6|TRBV4-1
CASSEQGARDNSPLHF
>TRBJ1-4|TRBV10-3
CAISESKATNEKLFF
>TRBJ1-5|TRBV15
CATSTGHPLPQHF
>TRBJ2-3|TRBV9
CASSVGPGQGATDTQYF
>TRBJ2-3|TRBV5-1
CASSFGAGGETGQYF
>TRBJ2-5|TRBV29-1
CSVDLPDRAEETQYF
>TRBJ2-7|TRBV5-1
CASSETGPLSYEQYF
>TRBJ2-7|TRBV20-1
CSASGLRGFYEQYF
>TRBJ2-7|TRBV6-1
CASSDDRGGYEQYF
>TRBJ2-4|TRBV4-1
CASSQVQIKNIQYF
>TRBJ1-1|TRBV4-1
CASSRTPRGTEAFF
>TRBJ2-3|TRBV2
CASSGGGPITDTQYF
>TRBJ2-6|TRBV21-1
CASSNPPGANVLTF
>TRBJ2-1|TRBV6-4
CASSWDRGSYNEQFF
>TRBJ1-4|TRBV20-1
CSVRAGMGKLFF
>TRBJ2-1|TRBV7-2
CASSSGPLKYNEQFF
>TRBJ2-7|TRBV5-1
CASSLRLAVLGEQYF
>TRBJ2-6|TRBV11-2
CASSFRRASGANVLTF
>TRBJ2-3|TRBV4-2
CASSQDLGEDTQYF